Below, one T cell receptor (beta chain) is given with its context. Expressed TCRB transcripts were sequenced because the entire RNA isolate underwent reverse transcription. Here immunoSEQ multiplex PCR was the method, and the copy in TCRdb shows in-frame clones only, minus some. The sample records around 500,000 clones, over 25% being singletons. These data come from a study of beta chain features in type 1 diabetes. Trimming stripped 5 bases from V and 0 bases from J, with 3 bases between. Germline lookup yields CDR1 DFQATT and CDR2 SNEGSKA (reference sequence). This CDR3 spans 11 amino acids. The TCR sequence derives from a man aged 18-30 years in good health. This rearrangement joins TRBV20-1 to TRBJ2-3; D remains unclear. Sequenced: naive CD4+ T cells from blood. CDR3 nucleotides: TGCAGTGCTTTTAGCACAGATACGCAGTATTTT. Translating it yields CSAFSTDTQYF.